Here is one T cell receptor beta chain with its context. Its antigen is not known. The treatment here: randomized to nivolumab then ipilimumab (arm A) or the reverse (arm B). The data originate from a study of sequential checkpoint blockade in melanoma. Study-level background: TCRβ was sequenced from DNA of about 96 pretreatment tumors. After nivolumab or ipilimumab alone, about 22 patients had week-13 rebiopsies.

This CDR3 is 15 amino acids long. The junction had 12 bases not matched to a gene; V was cut back by 5 bases and J by 9 bases. From germline, CDR1 is MNHGY and CDR2 SAAAGT. Here immunoSEQ multiplex PCR was the method, and the copy in TCRdb shows in-frame clones only, minus some. The sample holds 5,500 to 9,000 clones, approximately 30% seen once. General observations from the study: T-cell fraction and clonality followed PD-L1 and CD8+ counts, not mutational load.

This chain joins TRBV6-8 and TRBJ2-1; 8 nucleotides match TRBD2. This material consisted of tumor tissue (inferred from file names), taken from a patient given nivolumab and ipilimumab in sequence. The sequence was collected from a human donor with melanoma. The CDR3 coding sequence is TGTGCCAGCAGTCGCAGGGGTAGCGGGGCAGGTGAGCAGTTCTTC. Translated: CASSRRGSGAGEQFF.